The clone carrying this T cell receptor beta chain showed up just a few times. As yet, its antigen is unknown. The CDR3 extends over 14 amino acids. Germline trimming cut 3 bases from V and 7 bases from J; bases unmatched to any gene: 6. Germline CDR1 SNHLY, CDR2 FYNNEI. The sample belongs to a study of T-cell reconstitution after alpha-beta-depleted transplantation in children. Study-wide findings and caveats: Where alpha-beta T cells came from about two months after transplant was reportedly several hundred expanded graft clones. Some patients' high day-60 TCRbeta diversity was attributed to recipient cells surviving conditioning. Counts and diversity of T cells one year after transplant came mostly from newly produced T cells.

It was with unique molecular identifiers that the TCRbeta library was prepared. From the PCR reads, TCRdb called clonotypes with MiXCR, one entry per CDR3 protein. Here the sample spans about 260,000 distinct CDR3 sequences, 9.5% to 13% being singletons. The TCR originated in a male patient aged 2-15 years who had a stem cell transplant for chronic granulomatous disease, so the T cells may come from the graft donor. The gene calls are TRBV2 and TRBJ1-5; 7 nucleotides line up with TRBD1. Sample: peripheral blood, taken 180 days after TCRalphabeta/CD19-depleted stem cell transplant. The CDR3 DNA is TGTGCCAGCAGTGAGGACAGGCAGGGGCAGCCCCAGCATTTT. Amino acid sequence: CASSEDRQGQPQHF.